The 20 T cell receptor beta chains below come from one sample, sequenced in a study of technical replicates of blood from several donors. Measured with immunoSEQ multiplex PCR; TCRdb has only the in-frame clones, and not every one. This sample has about 68,000 clones, with under 98% found just once. Sequencing input: T cells isolated from PBMCs. These receptors were obtained from a human donor in good health.

The rearrangement joins TRBV9 to TRBJ2-1; 12 bases map to TRBD2. Germline V gene sequence: CDR1 SGDLS, CDR2 YYNGEE. This CDR3 has 15 residues. J was trimmed by 4 bases and V by 3 bases; bases with no gene match: 2. CDR3 residues: CASSAGTSGYNEQFF. As DNA, the CDR3 is TGTGCCAGCAGCGCCGGGACTAGCGGGTACAATGAGCAGTTCTTC.

This chain joins TRBV5-6 and TRBJ2-1, with D possibly matching TRBD1 (5 bases). Germline values: CDR1 SGHDT, CDR2 YYEEEE. V lost 2 bases and J lost 9, with 12 bases in between. CDR3 length: 13 residues. In nucleotides, the CDR3 is TGTGCCAGCAGCTTTTTTGGGGCGAGTGAGCAGTTCTTC. It translates to CASSFFGASEQFF.

V usage is TRBV7-3 and J usage is TRBJ1-1; 7 nucleotides line up with TRBD1. V was clipped by 3 bases and J by 5 bases; unmatched bases: 3. The germline CDR1 and CDR2 sequences are SGHTA and FQGTGA. The CDR3 is 13 amino acids. CDR3 sequence (DNA): TGTGCCAGCAGCTTCCAGGGGGAAACTGAAGCTTTCTTT. This codes for CASSFQGETEAFF.

The chain carries TRBV4-3 and TRBJ2-1, with 8 bases fitting TRBD2. Germline V gives CDR1 LGHNA, CDR2 YSLEER. V gave up 0 bases and J gave up 4 bases; unmatched junction bases: 8. This CDR3 comprises 17 residues. The CDR3 sequence: CASSQDPPGLVYNEQFF. Written as DNA, the CDR3 is TGCGCCAGCAGCCAAGACCCTCCGGGACTAGTTTACAATGAGCAGTTCTTC.

The chain recombines TRBV30 with TRBJ2-5; 7 bases are a match to TRBD1. Germline V gene data show CDR1 as GTSNPN and CDR2 as SVGIG (reference sequence). J gave up 0 bases and V 7 bases, and 5 bases lay outside the gene matches. The CDR3 loop spans 13 amino acids. The CDR3 spells CAYMGQNQETQYF. CDR3 nucleotides: TGTGCCTACATGGGACAGAACCAAGAGACCCAGTACTTC.

V usage is TRBV19 and J usage is TRBJ1-5, with TRBD1 identical over 8 bases. The CDR3 has 17 amino acids. V gave up 6 bases and J gave up 2 bases; unmatched junction bases: 12. The germline V gene encodes CDR1 LNHDA and CDR2 SQIVND (reference sequence). The CDR3 region has the DNA TGTGCCAGTAGGGGTGACAGGGGCGGTAGAGGCAATCAGCCCCAGCATTTT. Translating it yields CASRGDRGGRGNQPQHF.

The rearrangement links TRBV9 to TRBJ2-2; weak D call: TRBD2 (6 bases). Trimming shortened V by 0 bases and J by 5 bases, and 14 bases separated the two germline ends. From germline, CDR1 is SGDLS and CDR2 YYNGEE. This CDR3 contains 16 residues. CDR3 DNA: TGTGCCAGCAGCGTAGGAGGCGGGATAGTGACCGGGGAGCTGTTTTTT. Amino acids: CASSVGGGIVTGELFF.

The chain couples TRBV5-1 to TRBJ1-1; D remains ambiguous. The CDR3 has 14 amino acids. Germline loops: CDR1 SGHRS, CDR2 YFSETQ. Trimming cost V 4 bases and J 3 bases, with 13 bases left between them. CDR3 protein: CASSRRAGDTEAFF. The CDR3 DNA reads TGCGCCAGCAGCCGACGAGCCGGGGACACTGAAGCTTTCTTT.

The chain is built from TRBV5-1 and TRBJ1-1; unclear D gene. The germline CDR1 and CDR2 sequences are SGHRS and YFSETQ. The CDR3 loop spans 12 amino acids. V was trimmed by 0 bases and J by 7 bases, leaving 7 bases between them. DNA for the CDR3: TGCGCCAGCAGCTTGGGACATATTGAAGCTTTCTTT. It yields the protein CASSLGHIEAFF. The variable domain in full, completed from reference TRBV5-1 and TRBJ1-1, reads KAGVTQTPRYLIKTRGQQVTLSCSPISGHRSVSWYQQTPGQGLQFLFEYFSETQRNKGNFPGRFSGRQFSNSRSEMNVSTLELGDSALYLCASSLGHIEAFFGQGTRLTVV.

The chain recombines TRBV11-3 with TRBJ2-3; 7 bases align to TRBD2. The CDR3 loop spans 14 amino acids. CDR1 is SGHNT, CDR2 YENEEA, per germline. J lost 7 bases, V lost 3 bases, and 7 bases had no gene match. The CDR3 nucleotides are TGTGCCAGCAGCTTTCATGCGGGAGTAAATACGCAGTATTTT. As protein: CASSFHAGVNTQYF.

For the CDR3, the DNA is TGTGCCACACGGGACACCAACTACGAGCAGTACTTC. The encoded protein is CATRDTNYEQYF. The chain combines TRBV5-3 with TRBJ2-7; TRBD1 is a possible D gene (6 bases). TRBV5-3 is an open reading frame, and its role is uncertain. The CDR3 covers 12 residues. Trimming removed 9 bases from V and 3 bases from J, with 13 bases in between.

The chain links TRBV18 to TRBJ2-1; D unresolved. The CDR3 runs 15 residues. Germline V gives CDR1 KGHSH, CDR2 LQKENI. Trimming left V 2 bases short and J 4 bases short, with 12 bases between. CDR3 bases: TGTGCCAGCTCACCAGACTTTCTTGGGTACAATGAGCAGTTCTTC. Protein product: CASSPDFLGYNEQFF.

The chain has TRBV5-1 and TRBJ2-1; 7 bases align to TRBD2. Germline V gives CDR1 SGHRS, CDR2 YFSETQ. This CDR3 comprises 13 residues. V shed 0 bases, J shed 6 bases, and the junction held 0 bases outside the gene matches. The CDR3: CASSLAGGNEQFF. CDR3 sequence (DNA): TGCGCCAGCAGCTTGGCGGGGGGCAATGAGCAGTTCTTC.

CDR3 in amino acids: CASSLGLAGGIPDTQYF. DNA of the CDR3: TGTGCCAGCAGTTTGGGACTAGCGGGAGGGATCCCAGATACGCAGTATTTT. The V gene is TRBV27, the J gene TRBJ2-3; 16 bases fit TRBD2. Trimming took 3 bases from V and 4 from J; bases not matched to a gene: 4. The CDR3 runs to 17 residues. Germline V lookup: CDR1 MNHEY, CDR2 SMNVEV (reference sequence).

The chain joins TRBV28 to TRBJ2-7, with TRBD2 identical over 11 bases. CDR3 length: 14 residues. With 7 bases clipped from V and 0 bases from J, the junction kept 2 bases outside the gene matches. Germline assignment: CDR1 MDHEN and CDR2 SYDVKM. The CDR3 region has the DNA TGTGCCAGCATCCTAGCGGGAGGCTCCTACGAGCAGTACTTC. It translates to CASILAGGSYEQYF.

V is TRBV5-1 and J is TRBJ2-7, with 9 nucleotides matching TRBD2. The V and J ends lost 1 base and 5 bases, in that order; junction bases with no gene match: 4. Germline V CDR1 and CDR2: SGHRS, YFSETQ. CDR3 length: 14 residues. The CDR3 DNA sequence: TGCGCCAGCAGCTTGTCTGCTAGCGGGAACGAGCAGTACTTC. Residues: CASSLSASGNEQYF.

CDR3 in DNA: TGTGCCAGCAGCCGGGGGGCGGGAGGGCCTATATGGAATGAGCAGTTCTTC. This codes for CASSRGAGGPIWNEQFF. This chain links TRBV7-9 with TRBJ2-1; 9 bases fit TRBD2. The CDR3 extends over 17 amino acids. J gave up 7 bases and V 5 bases, and 15 bases lay outside the gene matches. The germline V gene has CDR1 SEHNR and CDR2 FQNEAQ (reference sequence).

The J gene is TRBJ1-2, the V gene TRBV28; 12 bases map to TRBD1. Per the germline V gene, CDR1 is MDHEN and CDR2 is SYDVKM. J lost 8 bases, V lost 6 bases, and 4 bases had no gene match. The length of the CDR3 is 13 residues. The CDR3, as DNA: TGTGCCAGCAGGGGACAGGGGGCGCGAGGCTACACCTTC. It codes for CASRGQGARGYTF.

V and J are TRBV10-3 and TRBJ2-7; possibly TRBD2 for D (6 bases). The CDR3 has 14 amino acids. With 9 bases removed from V and 6 bases from J, the gap between germline ends came to 21 bases. Germline lookup yields CDR1 ENHRY and CDR2 SYGVKD. The CDR3 DNA sequence: TGTGCCATGAGGGACTCCCTCTCAATAGGCGAGCAGTACTTC. Amino acids: CAMRDSLSIGEQYF.

CDR3 sequence reads: CASSLNLAGGRYEQYF. For the CDR3, the DNA is TGTGCCAGCAGCTTAAATCTAGCGGGAGGGAGGTACGAGCAGTACTTC. The gene calls are TRBV7-9 and TRBJ2-7; 12 bases align to TRBD2. The CDR3 contains 16 residues. V trimming: 2 bases; J trimming: 4 bases; junction bases outside the gene matches: 6. CDR1 and CDR2 (germline): SEHNR, FQNEAQ (reference sequence).